One and the same sample provided the 17 T cell receptor beta chains below, sequenced in a study of CD8+CD57+ T cells in acquired aplastic anemia. Genomic DNA, the template, was used for profiling of the TCR beta VDJ and CDR3. Via MiXCR, TCRdb re-called the reads, giving one row per CDR3 protein. The table includes about 170,000 distinct CDR3 sequences, roughly 48% detected once. For sequencing, patients were chosen who had shown expansion of CD8+CD57+ cells by flow cytometry. The specimen sequenced was sorted CD4+, CD8+, or CD8+CD57+ T cells (not recorded which) from PBMCs. The origin of the receptors is a human donor with aplastic anemia.

In its sample, this clonotype was seen many times. For the CDR3, the DNA is TGTGCCAGCAGTGAAGGGGGGAGGGGGACGGCTGAGCAGTTCTTC. It specifies CASSEGGRGTAEQFF. The V and J genes are TRBV6-1 and TRBJ2-1, with D perhaps TRBD2 (7 bases). V lost 1 base and J 9 bases, leaving 16 bases between the germline ends. There are 15 residues in the CDR3. Germline lookup yields CDR1 MNHNS and CDR2 SASEGT.

This chain connects TRBV4-1 to TRBJ2-4; TRBD2 matches 9 bases. The CDR3 extends over 19 amino acids. The germline V gene has CDR1 MGHRA and CDR2 YSYEKL. J was trimmed by 2 bases and V by 0 bases; bases with no gene match: 11. CDR3 bases: TGCGCCAGCAGCCAAGATTTGGCGGGGGGGCAGGTGTCCAAAAACATTCAGTACTTC. This translates into CASSQDLAGGQVSKNIQYF.

The table lists this clonotype with a few counts. The chain recombines TRBV18 with TRBJ2-3, with D possibly being TRBD1 or TRBD2 (5 bases each). V lost 6 bases and J lost 0, with 10 bases in between. The CDR3 covers 14 residues. Germline lookup yields CDR1 KGHSH and CDR2 LQKENI. Written as DNA, the CDR3 is TGTGCCAGCTCGCCCCGGGACAGCACAGATACGCAGTATTTT. It yields the protein CASSPRDSTDTQYF.

The V and J genes are TRBV24-1 and TRBJ2-7; the match to TRBD1 covers 9 bases. The CDR3 consists of 13 residues. V trimming: 11 bases; J trimming: 5 bases; junction bases outside the gene matches: 9. Germline CDR1 reads KGHDR; CDR2 reads SFDVKD. The CDR3 loop is CARRQGDLDEQYF. CDR3 DNA sequence: TGTGCCAGGAGACAGGGGGACCTCGACGAGCAGTACTTC.

This clonotype was seen many times. This sequence joins TRBV19 and TRBJ1-6, with D tentatively TRBD1 (6 bases). V shed 8 bases and J shed 3 bases, with 11 bases lying between them. The CDR3 runs 14 residues. Germline CDR1 is LNHDA and CDR2 is SQIVND (reference sequence). The CDR3 sequence is CASGGQGYNSPLHF. For the CDR3, the DNA is TGTGCCAGTGGGGGGCAGGGCTATAATTCACCCCTCCACTTT.

This clonotype came up many times. This chain joins TRBV7-6 and TRBJ2-5, with D maybe TRBD2 (7 bases). Trimming shortened V by 4 bases and J by 5 bases, and 14 bases separated the two germline ends. The V gene's germline CDR1 is SGHVS and CDR2 FNYEAQ. CDR3 length: 14 residues. DNA of the CDR3: TGTGCCAGCAGCTCAAGGGGGGGCCTGGAGACCCAGTACTTC. It codes for CASSSRGGLETQYF.

CDR3 region: CAISERQGGDTQYF. Here the CDR3 DNA reads TGTGCCATCAGTGAGCGGCAGGGCGGTGATACGCAGTATTTT. The genes are TRBV10-3 and TRBJ2-3, with D possibly TRBD1 on 5 matching bases. CDR1 ENHRY and CDR2 SYGVKD come from the germline V gene. The CDR3 covers 14 residues. Trimming stripped 2 bases from V and 6 bases from J, with 12 bases between.

This clonotype was seen only a few times. V gene TRBV18 combines with J gene TRBJ1-5; 10 positions match TRBD1. With 4 bases clipped from V and 6 bases from J, the junction kept 6 bases outside the gene matches. From germline, CDR1 is KGHSH and CDR2 LQKENI. The CDR3 is 15 residues long. CDR3 sequence (DNA): TGTGCCAGCTCACGAGACAGGGGGCAATCTCAGCCCCAGCATTTT. It is translated as CASSRDRGQSQPQHF. Supplemented by reference TRBV18 and TRBJ1-5, the full variable domain reads NAGVMQNPRHLVRRRGQEARLRCSPMKGHSHVYWYRQLPEEGLKFMVYLQKENIIDESGMPKERFSAEFPKEGPSILRIQQVVRGDSAAYFCASSRDRGQSQPQHFGDGTRLSIL.

Worth noting for this clonotype: Its ends do not fully match the called genes, so a read error is possible. The genes are TRBV7-7 and TRBJ2-2; D unresolved. The length of the CDR3 is 12 residues. Germline loops: CDR1 SSHAT, CDR2 FNYEAQ (reference sequence). The CDR3 reads CASSLTTGELFF. CDR3 bases: TGTGCTAGCAGCTTGACCACCGGGGAGCTGTTTTTT.

To note about this clonotype: This may come from a read error, since a much larger clone is one base off. The gene calls are TRBV7-9 and TRBJ1-1; D gene uncertain. The length of the CDR3 is 13 residues. Germline lookup yields CDR1 SEHNR and CDR2 FQNEAQ (reference sequence). CDR3 sequence: CASNLIQYTEAFF. The CDR3, as DNA: TGTGCCAGCAACTTAATTCAGTACACTGAAGCTTTCTTT.

V gene TRBV11-2 combines with J gene TRBJ2-1; 9 nucleotides match TRBD2. Looked up from germline, CDR1 is SGHAT and CDR2 is FQNNGV. The V and J ends lost 4 bases and 8 bases, in that order; junction bases with no gene match: 6. The CDR3 covers 14 residues. DNA of the CDR3: TGTGCCAGCAGCTCAGGACTAGCGAGCGATGAGCAGTTCTTC. Its protein is CASSSGLASDEQFF.

This clonotype was picked up many times. For the CDR3, the DNA is TGTGCCAGCAGCTTACAGGGGGACTTCAATGAGCAGTTCTTC. Translation: CASSLQGDFNEQFF. V is TRBV7-2 and J is TRBJ2-1; maybe TRBD1 (7 bases). CDR3 length: 14 amino acids. CDR1 and CDR2 from the germline V gene are SGHTA and FQGNSA. V dropped 2 bases and J dropped 6 bases, with 11 bases sitting between them.

The chain uses TRBV19 and TRBJ1-1; D ambiguous. The germline CDR1 and CDR2 sequences are LNHDA and SQIVND (reference sequence). The CDR3 sequence is 11 residues long. V lost 10 bases to trimming and J lost 4 bases, with 10 bases between them. The DNA for the CDR3 is TGTGCCACCACGGGATCCACTGAAGCTTTCTTT. This translates into CATTGSTEAFF. The full variable domain, its missing parts supplied by reference TRBV19 and TRBJ1-1, is DGGITQSPKYLFRKEGQNVTLSCEQNLNHDAMYWYRQDPGQGLRLIYYSQIVNDFQKGDIAEGYSVSREKKESFPLTVTSAQKNPTAFYLCATTGSTEAFFGQGTRLTVV.

The chain carries TRBV10-3 and TRBJ1-3; no firm D call. The CDR3 is 12 residues long. V was shortened by 11 bases and J by 0 bases, with 8 bases between the two germline ends. Germline CDR1 and CDR2: ENHRY and SYGVKD. CDR3 residues: CAASISGNTIYF. The CDR3, as DNA: TGTGCCGCCTCTATCTCTGGAAACACCATATATTTT.

This chain joins TRBV20-1 and TRBJ2-7; 10 nucleotides align to TRBD1. Trimming cost V 2 bases and J 2 bases; bases outside gene matches: 3. The germline CDR1 and CDR2 sequences are DFQATT and SNEGSKA (reference sequence). CDR3 size: 14 residues. DNA for the CDR3: TGCAGTGCTAGATGGGACAGGGGAACCTACGAGCAGTACTTC. This encodes CSARWDRGTYEQYF.

This clonotype has a count of ten or more. This rearrangement joins TRBV15 to TRBJ1-5, with TRBD1 matching 12 bases. The CDR3 spans 17 residues. From germline, CDR1 is LNHNV and CDR2 YYDKDF (reference sequence). J lost 4 bases, V lost 1 base, and 5 bases had no gene match. CDR3 region: CATSRGGTGGRNQPQHF. The CDR3 DNA reads as TGTGCCACCAGCAGAGGCGGGACAGGGGGCCGAAATCAGCCCCAGCATTTT.

This clonotype was counted at least ten times. The chain carries TRBV19 and TRBJ2-2, with D possibly matching TRBD1 (6 bases). Germline values: CDR1 LNHDA, CDR2 SQIVND (reference sequence). CDR3 length: 12 residues. Trimming removed 7 bases from V and 4 bases from J, with 7 bases in between. The CDR3 DNA is TGTGCCAGTAACAGGGTCACCGGGGAGCTGTTTTTT. This translates into CASNRVTGELFF.